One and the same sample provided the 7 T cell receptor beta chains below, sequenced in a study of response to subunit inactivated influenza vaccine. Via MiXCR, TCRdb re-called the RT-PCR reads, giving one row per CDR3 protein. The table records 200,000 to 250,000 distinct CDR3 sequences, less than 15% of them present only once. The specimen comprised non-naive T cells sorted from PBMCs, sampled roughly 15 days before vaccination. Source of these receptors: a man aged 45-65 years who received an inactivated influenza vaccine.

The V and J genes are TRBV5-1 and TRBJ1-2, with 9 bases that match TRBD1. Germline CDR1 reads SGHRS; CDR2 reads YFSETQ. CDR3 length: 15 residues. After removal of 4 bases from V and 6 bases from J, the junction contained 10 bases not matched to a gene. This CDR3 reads CASSLLGQGIDGYTF. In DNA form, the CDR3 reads TGCGCCAGCAGCCTGCTCGGACAGGGGATCGATGGCTACACCTTC.

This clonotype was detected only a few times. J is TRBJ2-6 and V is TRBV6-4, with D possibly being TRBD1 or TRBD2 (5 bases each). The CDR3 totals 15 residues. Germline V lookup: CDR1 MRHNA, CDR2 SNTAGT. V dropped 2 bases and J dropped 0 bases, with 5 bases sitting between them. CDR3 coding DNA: TGTGCCAGCAGTGACGGGGGCTCTGGGGCCAACGTCCTGACTTTC. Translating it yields CASSDGGSGANVLTF.

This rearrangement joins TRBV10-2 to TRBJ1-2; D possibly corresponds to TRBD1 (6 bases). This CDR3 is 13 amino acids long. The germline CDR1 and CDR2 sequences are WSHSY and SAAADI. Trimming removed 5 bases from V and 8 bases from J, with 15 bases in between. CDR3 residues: CASSRSGARGYTF. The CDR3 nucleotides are TGCGCCAGCAGTAGATCAGGGGCGAGGGGCTACACCTTC.

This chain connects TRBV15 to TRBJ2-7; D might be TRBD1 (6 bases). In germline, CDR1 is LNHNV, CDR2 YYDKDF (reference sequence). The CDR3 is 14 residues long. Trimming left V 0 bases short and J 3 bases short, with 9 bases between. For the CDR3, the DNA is TGTGCCACCAGCAGAGAAGGACAGAACTACGAGCAGTACTTC. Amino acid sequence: CATSREGQNYEQYF.

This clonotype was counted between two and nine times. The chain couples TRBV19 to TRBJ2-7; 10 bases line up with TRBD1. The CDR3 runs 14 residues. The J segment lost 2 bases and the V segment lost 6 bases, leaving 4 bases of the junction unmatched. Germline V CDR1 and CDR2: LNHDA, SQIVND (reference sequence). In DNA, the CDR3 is TGTGCCAGTAGGGTAGGACAGGGGGCCTACGAGCAGTACTTC. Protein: CASRVGQGAYEQYF.

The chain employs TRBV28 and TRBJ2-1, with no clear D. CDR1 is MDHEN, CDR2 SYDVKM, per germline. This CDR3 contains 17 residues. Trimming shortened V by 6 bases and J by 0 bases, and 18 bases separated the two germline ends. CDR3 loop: CASRGQPLLLSYNEQFF. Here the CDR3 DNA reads TGTGCCAGCAGAGGCCAGCCCCTCTTGCTCTCCTACAATGAGCAGTTCTTC.

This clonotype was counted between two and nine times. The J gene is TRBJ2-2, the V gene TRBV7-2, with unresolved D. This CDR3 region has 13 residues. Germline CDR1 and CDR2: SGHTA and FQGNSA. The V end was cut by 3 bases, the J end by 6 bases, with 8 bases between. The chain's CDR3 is CASSFPPSGELFF. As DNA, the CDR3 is TGTGCCAGCAGCTTCCCGCCCTCCGGGGAGCTGTTTTTT.